This record looks at one T cell receptor (beta chain) sequence and its context. The antigen is not known. CDR3 length: 12 residues. Germline CDR1 is MNHEY and CDR2 is SVGAGI. The V end was cut by 6 bases, the J end by 5 bases, with 5 bases between. The data were taken from a study of cytomegalovirus exposure and HLA in healthy donors. Overall study results and limits: Most TCR sequences proved rare, with some public TCRs found in many donors. Analysis performed later showed TCR beta chains linked to HLA being more clonally expanded than equally common others. In a later analysis, CMV-associated beta chains were mostly HLA-associated, it appeared.

PCR employed 60 Vbeta and 13 Jbeta primers. The method was immunoSEQ multiplex PCR; TCRdb's version includes in-frame clones alone and lacks a portion of them. This table holds 110,000 or so clones, around 70% found once. This chain links TRBV6-5 with TRBJ1-6; no clear D. The clonotype originates from a woman aged 65 to 85 in good health and CMV-seropositive. What was sequenced was PBMCs. The CDR3 reads CASSPHNSPLHF. The CDR3 bases are TGTGCCAGCAGCCCTCATAATTCACCCCTCCACTTT.